The 2 T cell receptor beta chains below all came from one sample that was sequenced in a study of T cells in women clearing cervical HPV infection (dated by TCRdb to the late 2010s). The library was generated by the immunoSEQ multiplex PCR assay. TCRdb took this table from immuneACCESS and kept in-frame rearrangements with V and J called. Such tables lack part of the clones; where checked against another copy, unresolved V genes explain under half of the gap, and the rest is unexplained. This sample's records show roughly 23,000 clones. Clones ranked in the top ten supply over 8% of the sample. Sequencing input: blood buffy coat. The receptors were gathered from a woman aged 18-70 years with a cervical HPV16 infection that either progressed to CIN3+ or cleared (not recorded which).

Note on this clone: Coverage ceases 3 residues before the CDR3 finishes, and the germline J gene fills in the end. This rearrangement joins TRBV20-1 to TRBJ2-5; D gene unclear. Germline values: CDR1 DFQATT, CDR2 SNEGSKA (reference sequence). The CDR3 is 13 residues long. Trimming pared 1 base from V and 5 bases from J, leaving 11 bases between. CDR3 bases read: TGCAGTGCTAGAGCAACTTGGGCCGAGACC. Its protein is CSARATWAET. The CDR3, in full, reads CSARATWAETQYF.

This clone counts as medium-sized by frequency. The read comes to an end 3 residues before the CDR3 does, leaving the germline J gene to fill in the end. The genes are TRBV2 and TRBJ1-4, with D maybe TRBD1 (5 bases). Trimming stripped 10 bases from V and 4 bases from J, with 10 bases between. Germline V CDR1 and CDR2: SNHLY, FYNNEI. This CDR3 has 12 amino acids. This chain's CDR3 is CATRALNEKLFF. The CDR3 bases that were read are TGTGCCACCAGGGCCCTTAATGAAAAA.